This TCR beta chain originates from a study of regulatory T cells in long-lasting Graves disease. Study-wide results and limits: Fewer public clonotypes were shared by new patients (966) than by persistent patients (approximately 2,700).

This clonotype turned up a few times. Its cognate antigen is unknown. Time point specified: newly diagnosed GD, antithyroid drugs for less than 3 months. Generation of the TCR library employed RNA extracted from PBMCs. CDR1 SGHRS and CDR2 YFSETQ come from the germline V gene. There are 14 residues in the CDR3. Trimming left V 4 bases short and J 0 bases short, with 8 bases between. Arm-PCR with iRepertoire HTBI primers amplified the CDR3 regions for these TCR beta libraries. MiXCR, run by TCRdb on the multiplex PCR reads, gives a single entry per CDR3 protein. This repertoire shows about 460,000 distinct CDR3 sequences, less than 15% found once; its top ten account for around a sixth. This same sample was also taken into another study, of T cells in Graves' hyperthyroidism and ophthalmopathy.

Sample: peripheral blood mononuclear cells (PBMCs), taken at new diagnosis, from a patient treated with antithyroid drugs. This receptor was obtained from a woman aged 45-65 years with Graves disease. This chain uses TRBV5-1 with TRBJ1-3; D is uncertain. The CDR3 region is CASSPGYSGNTIYF. The CDR3 coding sequence is TGCGCCAGCAGCCCCGGCTACTCTGGAAACACCATATATTTT.